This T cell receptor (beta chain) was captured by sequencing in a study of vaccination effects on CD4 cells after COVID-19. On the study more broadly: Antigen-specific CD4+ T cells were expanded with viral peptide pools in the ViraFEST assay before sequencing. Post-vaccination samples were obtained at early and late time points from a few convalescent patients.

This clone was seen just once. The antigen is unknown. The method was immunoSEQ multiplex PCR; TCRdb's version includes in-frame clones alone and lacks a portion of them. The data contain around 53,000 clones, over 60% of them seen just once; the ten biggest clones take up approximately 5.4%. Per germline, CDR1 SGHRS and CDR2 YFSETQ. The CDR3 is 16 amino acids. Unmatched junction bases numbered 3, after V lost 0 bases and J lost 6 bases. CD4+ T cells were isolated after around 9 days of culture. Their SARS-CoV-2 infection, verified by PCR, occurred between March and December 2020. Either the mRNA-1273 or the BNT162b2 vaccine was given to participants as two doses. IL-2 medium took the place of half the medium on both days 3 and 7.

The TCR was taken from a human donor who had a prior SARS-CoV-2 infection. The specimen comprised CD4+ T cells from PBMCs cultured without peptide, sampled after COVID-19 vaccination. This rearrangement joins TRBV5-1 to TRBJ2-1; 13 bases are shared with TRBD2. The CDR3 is CASSLAGTSGTNEQFF. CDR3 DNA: TGCGCCAGCAGCTTGGCGGGGACTAGCGGGACCAATGAGCAGTTCTTC.